This T cell receptor (beta chain) derives from a study of T cell changes during pregnancy in multiple sclerosis. In its sample, this clone was seen once. Profiled with immunoSEQ multiplex PCR; TCRdb holds only in-frame clones, not every one. Of 50,000 to 75,000 clones in the sample, over 90% were seen once. Trimming cost V 2 bases and J 6 bases, with 25 bases left between them. CDR3 length: 18 residues. Germline lookup yields CDR1 SGHAT and CDR2 FQNNGV. The rearrangement links TRBV11-2 to TRBJ1-1; D is possibly TRBD1 (5 bases). The sample consisted of CD8+ T cells from peripheral blood mononuclear cells, taken in the third trimester of pregnancy. This receptor was identified in a female donor with multiple sclerosis, enrolled in a pregnancy study. Written as DNA, the CDR3 is TGTGCCAGCAGCTTAAGAAGTCGGGCGGCAGGGCTGAGCGCTGAAGCTTTCTTT. Translated, it gives CASSLRSRAAGLSAEAFF.